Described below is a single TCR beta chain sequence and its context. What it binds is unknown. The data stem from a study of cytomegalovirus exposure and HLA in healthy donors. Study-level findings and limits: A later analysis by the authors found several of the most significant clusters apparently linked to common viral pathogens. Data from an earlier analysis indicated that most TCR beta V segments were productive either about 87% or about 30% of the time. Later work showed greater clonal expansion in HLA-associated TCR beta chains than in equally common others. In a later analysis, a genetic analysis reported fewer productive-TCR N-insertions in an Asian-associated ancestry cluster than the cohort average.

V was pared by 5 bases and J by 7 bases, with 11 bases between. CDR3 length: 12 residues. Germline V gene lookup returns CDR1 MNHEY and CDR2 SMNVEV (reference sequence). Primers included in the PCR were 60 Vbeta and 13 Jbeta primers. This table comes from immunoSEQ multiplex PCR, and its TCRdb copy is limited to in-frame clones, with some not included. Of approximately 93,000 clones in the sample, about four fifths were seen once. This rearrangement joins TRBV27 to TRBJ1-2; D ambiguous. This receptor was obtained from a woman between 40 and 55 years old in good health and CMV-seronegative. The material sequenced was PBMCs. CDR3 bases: TGTGCCAGCAGTACCGGGAGTGGTGGCTACACCTTC. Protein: CASSTGSGGYTF.